This T cell receptor beta chain was identified in a study of blood T cell repertoires in COVID-19. Study as a whole: COVID-19 samples, acute and convalescent, were from the United States, Italy and Spain. The analysed material was cDNA or gDNA that came from T cells, B-cell-depleted T cells, or PBMCs.

In the original processing: Reference gene primer amplification yielded estimated nucleated cell counts. This table comes from immunoSEQ multiplex PCR, and its TCRdb copy is limited to in-frame clones, with some not included. That table furnishes V, J and clone size, whereas the DNA furnished D and trimming. The table lists about 210,000 clones, over 70% of them singletons. The CDR3 consists of 14 residues. The germline V gene encodes CDR1 SGHTA and CDR2 FQGNSA. Trimming shortened V by 4 bases and J by 1 base, and 10 bases separated the two germline ends. The chain carries TRBV7-2 and TRBJ2-5; TRBD2 is a possible D gene (7 bases). The TCR was taken from a man in his sixties with acute or convalescent COVID-19. The sequencing sample was made of peripheral blood. The CDR3 protein is CASSSGGAQETQYF. The CDR3 DNA reads as TGTGCCAGCAGCTCGGGGGGCGCCCAAGAGACCCAGTACTTC.